This T cell receptor (beta chain) is from a study of patients and donors after allogeneic stem cell transplantation. This clonotype has more than one count but fewer than ten. In TCRdb, the RT-PCR reads were re-called with MiXCR into one record per CDR3 protein. This table has about 40,000 distinct CDR3 sequences, 30% to 40% appearing once. Germline trimming cut 8 bases from V and 4 bases from J; bases unmatched to any gene: 5. The CDR3 length is 15 residues. The germline V gene encodes CDR1 LNHDA and CDR2 SQIVND (reference sequence). The rearrangement uses TRBV19 and TRBJ2-2; 12 positions match TRBD1. This sequence originates from a human donor who was either an allogeneic HSCT recipient or a stem cell or donor lymphocyte infusion donor (not recorded which). It is not recorded whose cells these are; they may come from a transplant donor. The sequencing sample was made of blood, either unsorted or a sorted T cell fraction (not recorded which). CDR3 protein: CASAGQGAVTGELFF. CDR3 DNA: TGTGCCAGTGCGGGACAGGGGGCTGTCACCGGGGAGCTGTTTTTT.